These 19 T cell receptor beta chains originate from one sample sequenced in a study of blood T cell repertoires in COVID-19. Repertoires were generated with immunoSEQ multiplex PCR, while TCRdb's copy carries only in-frame clones and drops some. The top ten hold approximately 9.4% of the sample, which has about 240,000 clones, roughly 83% seen once. The material sequenced was peripheral blood. The receptors stem from a woman older than 75 with acute or convalescent COVID-19.

V is TRBV6-5 and J is TRBJ1-5; 8 bases are a match to TRBD1. CDR3 size: 15 residues. Germline loops: CDR1 MNHEY, CDR2 SVGAGI. With V trimmed by 6 bases and J by 6 bases, 10 bases remained unmatched. The CDR3 loop is CASSSDRGGGQPQHF. CDR3 DNA: TGTGCCAGCAGCTCTGACAGGGGCGGGGGTCAGCCCCAGCATTTT.

V usage is TRBV5-1 and J usage is TRBJ1-5; D is unresolved. The V end was cut by 0 bases, the J end by 5 bases, with 6 bases between. This CDR3 has 13 residues. CDR1 and CDR2 from the germline V gene are SGHRS and YFSETQ. The DNA for the CDR3 is TGCGCCAGCAGCTTGGCGGGGTATCAGCCCCAGCATTTT. Translation gives CASSLAGYQPQHF.

To note about this clone: The same CDR3 arises from other DNA sequences in this sample as well. This chain uses TRBV2 with TRBJ2-2; 7 bases fit TRBD1. The germline CDR1 and CDR2 sequences are SNHLY and FYNNEI. V shed 4 bases, J shed 5 bases, and the junction held 1 base outside the gene matches. The CDR3 totals 13 residues. The CDR3 region has the DNA TGTGCCAGCAGTGGACAGGGAACCGGGGAGCTGTTTTTT. Translation: CASSGQGTGELFF. The full variable domain, with the rest looked up from reference TRBV2 and TRBJ2-2, is EPEVTQTPSHQVTQMGQEVILRCVPISNHLYFYWYRQILGQKVEFLVSFYNNEISEKSEIFDDQFSVERPDGSNFTLKIRSTKLEDSAMYFCASSGQGTGELFFGEGSRLTVL.

This chain links TRBV30 with TRBJ1-1; tentatively, D is TRBD1 (5 bases). Germline lookup yields CDR1 GTSNPN and CDR2 SVGIG (reference sequence). The V gene lost 1 base and the J gene lost 8 bases, with 14 bases spanning the gap. CDR3 size: 13 residues. The CDR3 spells CAWSGPEGSEAFF. The CDR3, as DNA: TGTGCCTGGAGTGGTCCGGAGGGGTCCGAAGCTTTCTTT. Combining the CDR3 with reference TRBV30 and TRBJ1-1 gives the whole variable domain SQTIHQWPATLVQPVGSPLSLECTVEGTSNPNLYWYRQAAGRGLQLLFYSVGIGQISSEVPQNLSASRPQDRQFILSSKKLLLSDSGFYLCAWSGPEGSEAFFGQGTRLTVV.

This clone occurred a few times. The rearrangement uses TRBV15 and TRBJ1-4; no firm D call. This CDR3 region has 13 residues. Germline values: CDR1 LNHNV, CDR2 YYDKDF (reference sequence). Trimming removed 5 bases at V and 4 bases at J, with 8 bases between. The CDR3 bases are TGTGCCACCAGCGACTCCCTTAATGAAAAACTGTTTTTT. Encoded protein: CATSDSLNEKLFF.

On this clone itself: Other DNA sequences within the sample encode an identical CDR3. The chain combines TRBV5-1 with TRBJ1-3; weak D call: TRBD1 (6 bases). The CDR3 extends over 15 amino acids. CDR1 SGHRS and CDR2 YFSETQ come from the germline V gene. Between the trimmed V and J ends, which lost 0 bases and 4 bases, there was a span of 11 bases. In DNA, the CDR3 is TGCGCCAGCAGCTTGGACAGGGCCGGGGGAAACACCATATATTTT. Amino acid sequence: CASSLDRAGGNTIYF. Using reference TRBV5-1 and TRBJ1-3 for the parts outside the CDR3, the full variable domain is KAGVTQTPRYLIKTRGQQVTLSCSPISGHRSVSWYQQTPGQGLQFLFEYFSETQRNKGNFPGRFSGRQFSNSRSEMNVSTLELGDSALYLCASSLDRAGGNTIYFGEGSWLTVV.

The V and J genes are TRBV3-1 (or the pseudogene TRBV3-2) and TRBJ2-1, with 8 nucleotides matching TRBD1. The V segment lost 1 base and the J segment 7 bases; nucleotides outside the gene matches: 6. The CDR3 consists of 15 residues. CDR1 is LGHDT, CDR2 YNNKEL, per germline (reference sequence). The CDR3 nucleotides are TGTGCCAGCAGCCAAGTTCCGGGACAGGCGAATGAGCAGTTCTTC. This sequence encodes CASSQVPGQANEQFF.

The sample holds one count of this clone. V is TRBV27 and J is TRBJ2-2; D is ambiguous. The CDR3 has 13 amino acids. Trimming removed 6 bases at V and 6 bases at J, with 11 bases between. The germline V gene has CDR1 MNHEY and CDR2 SMNVEV (reference sequence). In DNA form, the CDR3 reads TGTGCCAGCAGGCCCGGAGCACCCGGGGAGCTGTTTTTT. The encoded protein is CASRPGAPGELFF.

This clone was counted a few times. V is TRBV13 and J is TRBJ2-1, with D possibly TRBD1 on 6 matching bases. V shed 5 bases and J shed 5 bases, with 16 bases lying between them. Germline values: CDR1 PRHDT, CDR2 FYEKMQ (reference sequence). This CDR3 has 15 amino acids. CDR3 residues: CASSPATGTDNEQFF. The CDR3 nucleotides are TGTGCCAGCAGCCCGGCTACAGGGACGGACAATGAGCAGTTCTTC.

The J gene is TRBJ2-1, the V gene TRBV5-4; tentatively, D is TRBD1 (6 bases). The CDR3 is made up of 14 amino acids. The V end lost 4 bases, the J end lost 4 bases, and 12 bases lay between the germline ends. Germline CDR1 and CDR2: SGHNT and YYREEE (reference sequence). The CDR3 protein is CASSPKGEYNEQFF. The CDR3 DNA sequence: TGTGCCAGCAGCCCCAAGGGGGAGTACAATGAGCAGTTCTTC.

This rearrangement joins TRBV27 to TRBJ1-2; D unresolved. V was cut by 6 bases and J by 1 base, with 9 bases left in between. The CDR3 extends over 13 amino acids. CDR1 and CDR2 (germline): MNHEY, SMNVEV (reference sequence). CDR3 DNA sequence: TGTGCCAGCAGCGTGGGCGTTAACTATGGCTACACCTTC. Its translation: CASSVGVNYGYTF.

The chain recombines TRBV29-1 with TRBJ1-1; D may be TRBD1 (5 bases). The CDR3 length is 13 residues. The germline CDR1 and CDR2 sequences are SQVTM and ANQGSEA. V gave up 1 base and J gave up 2 bases, with 8 bases separating them. The CDR3 is CSVEGQGNTEAFF. Written as DNA, the CDR3 is TGCAGCGTTGAAGGGCAGGGAAACACTGAAGCTTTCTTT.

This chain joins TRBV5-5 and TRBJ1-4, with unresolved D. The CDR3 is made up of 15 amino acids. CDR1 and CDR2 (germline): SGHKS, YYEKEE (reference sequence). The V end was cut by 1 base, the J end by 2 bases, with 9 bases between. The CDR3 here is CASSLTVSTNEKLFF. Here the CDR3 DNA reads TGTGCCAGCAGCTTGACAGTTTCGACTAATGAAAAACTGTTTTTT.

This chain uses TRBV9 with TRBJ2-1; TRBD1 agrees at 12 bases. CDR1 is SGDLS and CDR2 is YYNGEE in the germline V gene. With 3 bases clipped from V and 8 bases from J, the junction kept 6 bases outside the gene matches. This CDR3 is built from 15 residues. The CDR3 sequence is CASSASGTGGDEQFF. Here the CDR3 DNA reads TGTGCCAGCAGCGCATCCGGGACAGGGGGCGATGAGCAGTTCTTC.

The V call is TRBV9, the J call TRBJ1-2; D remains unclear. The CDR3 loop spans 14 amino acids. V lost 4 bases, J lost 4 bases, and 14 bases lay in between. The germline V gene has CDR1 SGDLS and CDR2 YYNGEE. CDR3 sequence: CASSSRNRGYGYTF. CDR3 bases: TGTGCCAGCAGCTCCAGGAACCGGGGCTATGGCTACACCTTC.

The chain has TRBV5-6 and TRBJ1-4; 9 nucleotides match TRBD1. This CDR3 region has 14 residues. Germline trimming cut 7 bases from V and 7 bases from J; bases unmatched to any gene: 8. The germline V gene has CDR1 SGHDT and CDR2 YYEEEE. The CDR3 region has the DNA TGTGCCAGCTCTCACAGGGGGCTGAGTGAAAAACTGTTTTTT. Translation: CASSHRGLSEKLFF.

This chain connects TRBV27 to TRBJ2-3; 7 bases line up with TRBD2. The CDR3 runs to 14 residues. The germline gives CDR1 MNHEY, CDR2 SMNVEV (reference sequence). J was trimmed by 6 bases and V by 3 bases; bases with no gene match: 6. The CDR3 reads CASSLGAGGDTQYF. CDR3 DNA: TGTGCCAGCAGTTTGGGAGCCGGGGGGGATACGCAGTATTTT.

V gene TRBV2 combines with J gene TRBJ2-7; 8 nucleotides agree with TRBD2. CDR3 length: 15 residues. The J segment lost 3 bases and the V segment lost 2 bases, leaving 6 bases of the junction unmatched. Per the germline V gene, CDR1 is SNHLY and CDR2 is FYNNEI. CDR3 DNA sequence: TGTGCCAGCAGTGAAACGGGGGGGGGATTCTACGAGCAGTACTTC. It is translated as CASSETGGGFYEQYF.

The table lists this clone with a count of one. V and J are TRBV14 and TRBJ1-1, with D perhaps matching TRBD1 (5 bases). With 4 bases removed from V and 5 bases from J, the gap between germline ends came to 14 bases. The CDR3 contains 14 residues. Germline values: CDR1 SGHDN, CDR2 FVKESK. For the CDR3, the DNA is TGTGCCAGCAGCCCAGTGGAGGGGAGAACTGAAGCTTTCTTT. Encoded protein: CASSPVEGRTEAFF. The whole variable domain, remainder taken from reference TRBV14 and TRBJ1-1, is EAGVTQFPSHSVIEKGQTVTLRCDPISGHDNLYWYRRVMGKEIKFLLHFVKESKQDESGMPNNRFLAERTGGTYSTLKVQPAELEDSGVYFCASSPVEGRTEAFFGQGTRLTVV.